The source of this T cell receptor beta chain is a study of Tregs in tolerant kidney transplant recipients. Study-level points and caveats: The small number of patients limits these findings pending further validation. For some patients, primers changed over time, blocking nucleotide-level comparison.

Sequencing used immunoSEQ multiplex PCR; TCRdb keeps in-frame clones, though not all of them. Altogether approximately 81,000 clones are present, 90% to 95% being singletons, with the ten largest covering roughly 1.5%. Recipients received nonmyeloablative bone marrow transplants from related graft donors, with transient mixed chimerism. Notes on this clone: Its antigen is not known.

The receptor's source is a human patient who received a combined kidney and bone marrow transplant. The T cells may partly be graft donor cells. Sequencing was performed on CD4+ T cells from blood (PBMCs), taken 24 months after the transplant.

The CDR3 sequence is CASSFSGTGQETQYF. The CDR3, as DNA: TGTGCCAGTAGTTTTTCGGGTACAGGCCAAGAGACCCAGTACTTC. The J gene is TRBJ2-5, the V gene TRBV19, with a weak D call TRBD1 (5 bases). The CDR3 covers 15 residues. Trimming shortened V by 5 bases and J by 1 base, and 14 bases separated the two germline ends. Germline CDR1 and CDR2: LNHDA and SQIVND (reference sequence).